This T cell receptor beta chain is drawn from a study of early stage breast cancer tumors. The assay was immunoSEQ multiplex PCR, and TCRdb's table has in-frame clones only and misses some. The data show 60,000 to 80,000 clones, approximately 80% seen once. Points from the study as a whole: Most shared enriched TCRB sequences were commonly generated ones. Blood repertoires resembled normal breast more than tumor. Functional markers like CD4, CD8 and FOXP3 were missed in bulk sequencing.

As to this clone: Its cognate antigen is unknown.

The TCR comes from a person aged 60 to 70 with breast cancer. Specimen: blood.

CDR3: CASRVGQAYTEAFF. The CDR3 nucleotides are TGTGCCAGCAGGGTGGGACAGGCATACACTGAAGCTTTCTTT. The chain couples TRBV27 to TRBJ1-1; TRBD1 matches 8 bases. Germline CDR1 and CDR2: MNHEY and SMNVEV (reference sequence). V dropped 6 bases and J dropped 3; count of bases not matched to a gene: 6. The CDR3 contains 14 residues.